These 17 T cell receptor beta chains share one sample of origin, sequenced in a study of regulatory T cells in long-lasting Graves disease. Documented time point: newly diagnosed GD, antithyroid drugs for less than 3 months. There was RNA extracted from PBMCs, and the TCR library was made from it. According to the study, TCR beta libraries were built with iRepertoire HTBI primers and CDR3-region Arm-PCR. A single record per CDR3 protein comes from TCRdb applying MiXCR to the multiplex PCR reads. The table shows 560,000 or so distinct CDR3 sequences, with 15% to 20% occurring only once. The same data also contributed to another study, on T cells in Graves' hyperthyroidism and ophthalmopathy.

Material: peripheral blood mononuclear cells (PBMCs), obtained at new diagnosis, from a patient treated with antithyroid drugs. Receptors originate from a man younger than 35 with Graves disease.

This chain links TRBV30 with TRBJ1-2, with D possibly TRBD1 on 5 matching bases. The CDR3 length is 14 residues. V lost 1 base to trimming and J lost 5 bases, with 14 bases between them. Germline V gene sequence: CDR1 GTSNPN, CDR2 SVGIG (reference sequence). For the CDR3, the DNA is TGTGCCTGGAGTGGTACGGGGCCTCGTTATGGCTACACCTTC. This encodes CAWSGTGPRYGYTF.

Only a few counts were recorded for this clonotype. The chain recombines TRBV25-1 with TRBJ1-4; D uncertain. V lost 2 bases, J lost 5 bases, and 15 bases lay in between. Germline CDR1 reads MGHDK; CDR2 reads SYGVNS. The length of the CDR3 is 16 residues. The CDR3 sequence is CASSEGLGRNNEKLFF. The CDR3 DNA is TGTGCCAGCAGTGAAGGGCTTGGTAGGAACAATGAAAAACTGTTTTTT.

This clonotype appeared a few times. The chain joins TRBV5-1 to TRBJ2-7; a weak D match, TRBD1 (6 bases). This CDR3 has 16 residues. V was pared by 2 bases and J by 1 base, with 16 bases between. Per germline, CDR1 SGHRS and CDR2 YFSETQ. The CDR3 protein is CASSLAPGQTSYEQYF. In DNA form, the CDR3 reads TGCGCCAGCAGCTTAGCCCCCGGACAGACATCCTACGAGCAGTACTTC.

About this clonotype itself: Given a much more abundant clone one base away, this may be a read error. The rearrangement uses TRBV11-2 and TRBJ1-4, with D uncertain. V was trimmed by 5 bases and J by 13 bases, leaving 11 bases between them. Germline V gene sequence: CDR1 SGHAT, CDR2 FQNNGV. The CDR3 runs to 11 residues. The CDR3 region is CASSQAMGLFF. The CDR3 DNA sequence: TGTGCCAGCAGCCAGGCAATGGGACTGTTTTTT.

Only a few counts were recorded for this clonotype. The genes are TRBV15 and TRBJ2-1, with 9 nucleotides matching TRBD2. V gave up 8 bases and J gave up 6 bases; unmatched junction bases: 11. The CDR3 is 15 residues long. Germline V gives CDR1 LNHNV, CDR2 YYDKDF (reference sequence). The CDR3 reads CATSLAGALSNEQFF. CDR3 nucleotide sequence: TGTGCCACCTCACTAGCGGGTGCCTTATCCAATGAGCAGTTCTTC.

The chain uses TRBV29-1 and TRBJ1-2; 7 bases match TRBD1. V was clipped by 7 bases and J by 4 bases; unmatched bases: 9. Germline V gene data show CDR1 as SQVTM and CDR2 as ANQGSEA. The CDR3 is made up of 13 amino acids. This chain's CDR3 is CSARDSEGYGYTF. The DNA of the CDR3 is TGCAGCGCTCGGGACAGTGAGGGCTATGGCTACACCTTC.

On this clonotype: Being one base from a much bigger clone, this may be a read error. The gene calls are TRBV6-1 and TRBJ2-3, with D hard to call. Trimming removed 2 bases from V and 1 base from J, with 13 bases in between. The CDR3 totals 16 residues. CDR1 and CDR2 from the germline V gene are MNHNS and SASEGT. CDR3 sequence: CASSELGLPGTDTQYF. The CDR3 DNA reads TGTGCCAGCAGTGAACTCGGGCTACCTGGCACAGATACGCAGTATTTT.

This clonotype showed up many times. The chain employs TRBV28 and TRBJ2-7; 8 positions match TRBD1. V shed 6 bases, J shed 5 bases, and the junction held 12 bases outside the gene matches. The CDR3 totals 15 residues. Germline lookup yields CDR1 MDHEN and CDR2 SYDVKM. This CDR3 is CASRTLTGVFHEQYF. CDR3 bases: TGTGCCAGCAGAACACTGACAGGGGTGTTTCACGAGCAGTACTTC.

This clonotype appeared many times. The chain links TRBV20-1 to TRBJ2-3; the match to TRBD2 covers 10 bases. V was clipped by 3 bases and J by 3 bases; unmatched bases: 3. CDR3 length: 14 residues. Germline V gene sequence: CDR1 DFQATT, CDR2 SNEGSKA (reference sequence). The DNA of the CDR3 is TGCAGTGCTAGGGTAGCGGGAGGAACAGATACGCAGTATTTT. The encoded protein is CSARVAGGTDTQYF.

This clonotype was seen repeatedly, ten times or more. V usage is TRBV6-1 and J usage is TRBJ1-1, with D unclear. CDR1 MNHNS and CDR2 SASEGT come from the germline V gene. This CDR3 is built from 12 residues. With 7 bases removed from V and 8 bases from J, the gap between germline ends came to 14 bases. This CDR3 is CASTAGGAEAFF. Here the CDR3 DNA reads TGTGCCAGCACCGCGGGTGGAGCCGAAGCTTTCTTT.

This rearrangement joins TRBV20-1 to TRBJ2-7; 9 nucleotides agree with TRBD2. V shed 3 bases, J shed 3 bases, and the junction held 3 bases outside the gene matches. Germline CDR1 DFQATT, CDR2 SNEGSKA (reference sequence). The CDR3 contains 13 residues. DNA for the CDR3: TGCAGTGCTAGCCTAGCGGGGTACTACGAGCAGTACTTC. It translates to CSASLAGYYEQYF.

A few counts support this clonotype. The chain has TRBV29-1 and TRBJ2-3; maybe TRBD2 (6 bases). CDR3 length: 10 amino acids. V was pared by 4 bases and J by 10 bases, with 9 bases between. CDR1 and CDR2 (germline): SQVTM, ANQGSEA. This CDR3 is CSVVDYSQYF. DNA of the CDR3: TGCAGCGTTGTGGACTACTCGCAGTATTTT.

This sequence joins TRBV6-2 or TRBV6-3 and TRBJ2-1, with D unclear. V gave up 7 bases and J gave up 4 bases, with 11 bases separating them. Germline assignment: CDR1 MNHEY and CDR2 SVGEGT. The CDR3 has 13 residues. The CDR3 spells CASKVTGYNEQFF. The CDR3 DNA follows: TGTGCCAGCAAGGTGACTGGGTACAATGAGCAGTTCTTC.

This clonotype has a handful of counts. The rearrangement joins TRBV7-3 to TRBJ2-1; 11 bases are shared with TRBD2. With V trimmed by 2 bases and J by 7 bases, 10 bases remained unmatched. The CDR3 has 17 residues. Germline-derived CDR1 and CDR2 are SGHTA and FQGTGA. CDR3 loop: CASSLDVAGGPGNEQFF. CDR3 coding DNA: TGTGCCAGCAGCTTAGACGTAGCGGGAGGGCCGGGTAATGAGCAGTTCTTC.

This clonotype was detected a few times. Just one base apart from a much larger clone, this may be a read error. CDR3 nucleotide sequence: TGTGCCTGCGGTAACTCTGAAGCTTTCTTT. Translation gives CACGNSEAFF. V and J are TRBV30 and TRBJ1-1; D remains unclear. CDR1 is GTSNPN and CDR2 is SVGIG in the germline V gene (reference sequence). Trimming cost V 6 bases and J 6 bases, with 8 bases left between them. CDR3 length: 10 residues. The variable domain in full, with the rest retrieved from reference TRBV30 and TRBJ1-1, is SQTIHQWPATLVQPVGSPLSLECTVEGTSNPNLYWYRQAAGRGLQLLFYSVGIGQISSEVPQNLSASRPQDRQFILSSKKLLLSDSGFYLCACGNSEAFFGQGTRLTVV.

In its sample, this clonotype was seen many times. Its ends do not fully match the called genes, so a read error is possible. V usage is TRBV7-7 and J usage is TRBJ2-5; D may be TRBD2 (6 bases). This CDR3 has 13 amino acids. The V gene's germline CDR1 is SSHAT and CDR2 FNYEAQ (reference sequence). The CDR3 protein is CASNLPGEETQYF. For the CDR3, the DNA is TGTGCTAGCAACCTCCCGGGGGAAGAGACCCAGTACTTC.

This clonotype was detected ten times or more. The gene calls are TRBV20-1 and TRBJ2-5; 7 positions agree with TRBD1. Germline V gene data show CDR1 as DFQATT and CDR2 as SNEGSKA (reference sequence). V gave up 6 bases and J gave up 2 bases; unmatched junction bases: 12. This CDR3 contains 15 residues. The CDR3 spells CSATNRQGSQETQYF. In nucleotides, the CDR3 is TGCAGTGCGACGAACCGACAGGGTTCACAAGAGACCCAGTACTTC.